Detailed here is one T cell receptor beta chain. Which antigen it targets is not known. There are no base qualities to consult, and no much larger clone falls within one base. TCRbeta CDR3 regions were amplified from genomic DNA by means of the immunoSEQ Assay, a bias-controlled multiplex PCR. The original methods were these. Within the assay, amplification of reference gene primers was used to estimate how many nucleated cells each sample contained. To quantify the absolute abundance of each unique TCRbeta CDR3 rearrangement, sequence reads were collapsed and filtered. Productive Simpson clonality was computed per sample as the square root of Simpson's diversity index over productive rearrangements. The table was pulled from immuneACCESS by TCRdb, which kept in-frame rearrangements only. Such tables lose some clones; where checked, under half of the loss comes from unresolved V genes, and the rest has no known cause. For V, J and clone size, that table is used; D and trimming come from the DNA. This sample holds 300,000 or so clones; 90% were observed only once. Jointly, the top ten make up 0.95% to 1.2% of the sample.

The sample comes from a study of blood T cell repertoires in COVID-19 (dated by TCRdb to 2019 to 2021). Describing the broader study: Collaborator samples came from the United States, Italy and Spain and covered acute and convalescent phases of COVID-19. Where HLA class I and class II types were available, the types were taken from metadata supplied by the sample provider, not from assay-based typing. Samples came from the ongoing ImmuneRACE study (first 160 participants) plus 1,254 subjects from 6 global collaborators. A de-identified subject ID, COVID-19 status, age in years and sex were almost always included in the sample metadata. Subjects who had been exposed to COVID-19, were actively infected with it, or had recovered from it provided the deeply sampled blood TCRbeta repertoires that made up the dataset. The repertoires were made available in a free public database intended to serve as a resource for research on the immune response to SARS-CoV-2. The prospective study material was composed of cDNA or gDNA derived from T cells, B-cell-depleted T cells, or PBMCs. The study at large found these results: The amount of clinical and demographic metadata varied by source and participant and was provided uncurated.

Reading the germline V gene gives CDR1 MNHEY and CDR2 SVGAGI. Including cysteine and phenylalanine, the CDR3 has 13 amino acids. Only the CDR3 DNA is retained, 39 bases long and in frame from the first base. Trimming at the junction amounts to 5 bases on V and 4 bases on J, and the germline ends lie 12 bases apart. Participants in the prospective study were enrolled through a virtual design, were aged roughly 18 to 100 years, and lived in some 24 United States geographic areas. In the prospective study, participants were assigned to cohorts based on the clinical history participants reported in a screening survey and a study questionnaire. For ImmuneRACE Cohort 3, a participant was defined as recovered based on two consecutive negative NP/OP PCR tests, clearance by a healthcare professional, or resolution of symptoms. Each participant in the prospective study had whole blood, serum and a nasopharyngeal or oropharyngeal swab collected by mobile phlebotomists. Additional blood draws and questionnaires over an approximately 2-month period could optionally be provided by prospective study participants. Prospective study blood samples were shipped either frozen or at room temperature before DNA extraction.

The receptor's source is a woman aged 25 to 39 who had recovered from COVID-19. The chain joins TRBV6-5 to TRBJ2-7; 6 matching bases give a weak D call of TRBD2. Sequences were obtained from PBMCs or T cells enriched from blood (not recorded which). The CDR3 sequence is CASSRLAEYEQYF. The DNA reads TGTGCCAGCAGTAGATTAGCGGAATACGAGCAGTACTTC.